This entry lists 22 T cell receptor beta chains sequenced from one sample in a study of human T cells and chemical hapten exposure. MiXCR was run by TCRdb on the RACE reads, yielding one entry per CDR3 protein. Of fewer than 500,000 distinct CDR3 sequences listed, roughly 4.8% are singletons. Time point noted: patch test 1, 2 weeks after DPC sensitization. This sample's treatment: therapeutic diphenylcyclopropenone sensitization with weekly scalp DPC. This specimen was whole blood, taken in connection with sensitization to the hapten diphenylcyclopropenone (DPC). The receptor set was obtained from a woman aged 50 to 65 with alopecia areata. Some clones in this sample may be carry-over from other donors' samples.

The CDR3 region is CASSLGDSANYGYTF. CDR3 DNA sequence: TGTGCCAGCAGCTTAGGGGACAGCGCTAACTATGGCTACACCTTC. J is TRBJ1-2 and V is TRBV7-9; 7 nucleotides match TRBD1. With V trimmed by 1 base and J by 0 bases, 2 bases remained unmatched. There are 15 residues in the CDR3. Germline assignment: CDR1 SEHNR and CDR2 FQNEAQ (reference sequence).

This clonotype appeared many times. The chain uses TRBV6-5 and TRBJ2-1; TRBD1 matches 7 bases. The germline V gene encodes CDR1 MNHEY and CDR2 SVGAGI. The trim removed 2 bases at V and 8 bases at J, leaving 6 bases unmatched. The CDR3 has 14 amino acids. CDR3 coding DNA: TGTGCCAGCAGTTACGGGCAGGGGGTGGATGAGCAGTTCTTC. Translating it yields CASSYGQGVDEQFF.

This clonotype appeared many times. The J gene is TRBJ2-1, the V gene TRBV27; D ambiguous. This CDR3 is built from 14 residues. In germline, CDR1 is MNHEY, CDR2 SMNVEV (reference sequence). Trimming took 3 bases from V and 6 from J, leaving 12 bases between them. The CDR3 sequence is CASSFPEAFNEQFF. CDR3 coding DNA: TGTGCCAGCAGTTTCCCCGAGGCATTCAATGAGCAGTTCTTC.

This clonotype was seen at least ten times. This rearrangement joins TRBV12-3 or TRBV12-4 to TRBJ2-2; D possibly corresponds to TRBD1 (6 bases). This CDR3 contains 12 residues. V was trimmed by 6 bases and J by 6 bases, leaving 8 bases between them. CDR3 region: CASSQGPGELFF. The CDR3 coding sequence is TGTGCCAGCAGCCAGGGGCCCGGGGAGCTGTTTTTT.

Concerning this clonotype: This could be a read error, since a much larger clone is one nucleotide away. The chain has TRBV5-1 and TRBJ1-5; 7 bases fit TRBD1. The V gene's germline CDR1 is SGHRS and CDR2 YFSETQ. The CDR3 totals 14 residues. The ends lost 3 bases at V and 10 bases at J; junction bases unmatched: 10. The CDR3 DNA is TGCGCCAGCAGCTCGACGGTAGGGGGCGAACCCCAGCATTTT. Protein sequence: CASSSTVGGEPQHF.

This clonotype occurred many times. The chain couples TRBV27 to TRBJ1-5; unclear D gene. V was clipped by 6 bases and J by 6 bases, with 18 bases between them. The CDR3 covers 15 residues. The germline V gene has CDR1 MNHEY and CDR2 SMNVEV (reference sequence). The CDR3 is CASSATSTKGQPQHF. CDR3 DNA sequence: TGTGCCAGCAGCGCAACGTCGACCAAGGGTCAGCCCCAGCATTTT.

This chain joins TRBV3-1 and TRBJ2-3; D ambiguous. Germline V gene data show CDR1 as LGHDT and CDR2 as YNNKEL (reference sequence). V was trimmed by 1 base and J by 5 bases, leaving 7 bases between them. This CDR3 contains 13 residues. The CDR3 nucleotides are TGTGCCAGCAGCCAAGGAACTGGAGATACGCAGTATTTT. Its protein is CASSQGTGDTQYF.

This clonotype was detected ten times or more. This rearrangement joins TRBV29-1 to TRBJ1-1; 10 bases map to TRBD1. Trimming at V came to 7 bases and at J to 5 bases, leaving 13 bases not matched to a gene. CDR3 length: 15 residues. Germline V lookup: CDR1 SQVTM, CDR2 ANQGSEA. The CDR3 sequence: CSAKGSTGGGTEAFF. Here the CDR3 DNA reads TGCAGCGCCAAAGGGTCGACAGGGGGCGGGACTGAAGCTTTCTTT.

This chain uses TRBV20-1 with TRBJ2-5, with D hard to call. CDR1 is DFQATT, CDR2 SNEGSKA, per germline (reference sequence). The CDR3 sequence is 12 residues long. The V end lost 7 bases, the J end lost 6 bases, and 15 bases lay between the germline ends. The CDR3 here is CSECPGPKTQYF. The DNA of the CDR3 is TGCAGTGAATGTCCGGGTCCCAAGACCCAGTACTTC.

This sequence joins TRBV5-1 and TRBJ2-2, with D unclear. Germline CDR1 reads SGHRS; CDR2 reads YFSETQ. The length of the CDR3 is 15 residues. V was pared by 7 bases and J by 1 base, with 14 bases between. CDR3 coding DNA: TGCGCCAGCCGTCCAGAGACAATGAACACCGGGGAGCTGTTTTTT. It codes for CASRPETMNTGELFF.

This clonotype was seen at least ten times. This sequence joins TRBV20-1 and TRBJ2-1; 10 bases agree with TRBD2. Trimming cost V 3 bases and J 10 bases; bases outside gene matches: 12. CDR1 is DFQATT, CDR2 SNEGSKA, per germline (reference sequence). This CDR3 has 15 residues. DNA of the CDR3: TGCAGTGCTAGGAGCGGGAGGGATTCTGCAGGCGAGCAGTTCTTC. Translated, it gives CSARSGRDSAGEQFF.

This clonotype was seen at least ten times. The chain has TRBV30 and TRBJ1-1; tentative D call: TRBD1 (6 bases). The CDR3 has 13 residues. Trimming left V 0 bases short and J 5 bases short, with 10 bases between. The germline V gene has CDR1 GTSNPN and CDR2 SVGIG (reference sequence). The CDR3 DNA follows: TGTGCCTGGAGTGTAGAAAGGGGGACTGAAGCTTTCTTT. This translates into CAWSVERGTEAFF.

There are many counts of this clonotype. This chain links TRBV10-3 with TRBJ2-6; D is possibly TRBD2 (5 bases). V dropped 11 bases and J dropped 2 bases, with 13 bases sitting between them. CDR1 is ENHRY and CDR2 is SYGVKD in the germline V gene. CDR3 length equals 14 residues. The CDR3 bases are TGTGCCGCCGTCGAGGGTCCTGGGGCCAACGTCCTGACTTTC. Its protein is CAAVEGPGANVLTF.

This clonotype was observed many times. The chain has TRBV5-6 and TRBJ2-5, with D perhaps matching TRBD1 (5 bases). From germline, CDR1 is SGHDT and CDR2 YYEEEE. The CDR3 has 15 residues. Trimming cost V 4 bases and J 1 base, with 14 bases left between them. The CDR3 region has the DNA TGTGCCAGCAGCGCAACAGGACCGGGCCAAGAGACCCAGTACTTC. Its translation: CASSATGPGQETQYF. The variable domain in full, completed from reference TRBV5-6 and TRBJ2-5, reads DAGVTQSPTHLIKTRGQQVTLRCSPKSGHDTVSWYQQALGQGPQFIFQYYEEEERQRGNFPDRFSGHQFPNYSSELNVNALLLGDSALYLCASSATGPGQETQYFGPGTRLLVL.

In its sample, this clonotype was seen many times. The rearrangement uses TRBV27 and TRBJ2-7; maybe TRBD2 (5 bases). Germline CDR1 reads MNHEY; CDR2 reads SMNVEV (reference sequence). Trimming cost V 2 bases and J 5 bases, with 13 bases left between them. This CDR3 region has 14 residues. The CDR3 protein is CASSLIGGAHEQYF. DNA of the CDR3: TGTGCCAGCAGTTTAATAGGAGGTGCCCACGAGCAGTACTTC.

The V call is TRBV30, the J call TRBJ2-7; TRBD2 matches at 9 bases. J lost 5 bases, V lost 2 bases, and 10 bases had no gene match. This CDR3 contains 15 residues. Germline V gene sequence: CDR1 GTSNPN, CDR2 SVGIG (reference sequence). CDR3 region: CAWSPIKAGGHEQYF. Written as DNA, the CDR3 is TGTGCCTGGAGTCCGATAAAAGCGGGAGGTCACGAGCAGTACTTC.

This chain connects TRBV20-1 to TRBJ2-7; the D is unclear. Between the trimmed V and J ends, which lost 2 bases and 5 bases, there was a span of 7 bases. CDR3 length: 11 residues. The germline CDR1 and CDR2 sequences are DFQATT and SNEGSKA (reference sequence). In nucleotides, the CDR3 is TGCAGTGCTAGAAGACTCCACGAGCAGTACTTC. It translates to CSARRLHEQYF.

This clonotype showed up many times. The chain uses TRBV20-1 and TRBJ2-7; 9 nucleotides align to TRBD2. Germline lookup yields CDR1 DFQATT and CDR2 SNEGSKA (reference sequence). The V segment lost 2 bases and the J segment 3 bases; nucleotides outside the gene matches: 2. The CDR3 contains 13 residues. The CDR3 region has the DNA TGCAGTGCTAGACCTAGCGGGGACTACGAGCAGTACTTC. Protein: CSARPSGDYEQYF.

In its sample, this clonotype was seen once. The chain combines TRBV20-1 with TRBJ2-7; D gene uncertain. The germline V and J ends were trimmed by 7 bases and 2 bases, with 15 bases remaining between them. The CDR3 sequence is 13 residues long. The germline CDR1 and CDR2 sequences are DFQATT and SNEGSKA (reference sequence). In DNA, the CDR3 is TGCAGTGGAAGAACCGATAGCACCTACGAGCAGTACTTC. It specifies CSGRTDSTYEQYF.

The V call is TRBV21-1, the J call TRBJ2-7; TRBD1 is the table's D call, not checked against the DNA. TRBV21-1 has pseudogene status. The CDR3 covers 16 residues. The CDR3 nucleotides are TGTGCCAGCAGCAAAGCTCGACAGGTTTTCTCCTACGAGCAGTACTTC. This codes for CASSKARQVFSYEQYF.

This clonotype came up many times. This chain links TRBV19 with TRBJ2-1, with D perhaps matching TRBD2 (6 bases). CDR1 is LNHDA, CDR2 SQIVND, per germline (reference sequence). Trimming stripped 0 bases from V and 7 bases from J, with 19 bases between. The CDR3 loop spans 17 amino acids. The CDR3 DNA reads as TGTGCCAGTAGTATAGATGGTCGGGTGGTCGGAGGGAATGAGCAGTTCTTC. Its protein is CASSIDGRVVGGNEQFF.

Many counts were recorded for this clonotype. This chain joins TRBV4-1 and TRBJ1-5, with D hard to call. Per germline, CDR1 MGHRA and CDR2 YSYEKL. This CDR3 has 15 residues. The V end lost 0 bases, the J end lost 2 bases, and 8 bases lay between the germline ends. CDR3 DNA sequence: TGCGCCAGCAGCCAAGATGGTAGAGGCAATCAGCCCCAGCATTTT. This sequence encodes CASSQDGRGNQPQHF.